A selection of T cell receptor beta chains follows, all from one sample in a study of T cells after posttransplantation cyclophosphamide. Assay: immunoSEQ multiplex PCR; the TCRdb copy retains only in-frame clones and omits some. The sample carries more than 50,000 clones, about 82% recorded once. Sequencing input: PBMCs. The origin of the receptors is a man in his thirties or forties with a blood cancer, CMV-positive, and with a related stem cell donor. CDR3s include the opening cysteine and the closing phenylalanine or tryptophan. A D gene is named only where the DNA matches it firmly. Clone size is shown for a subset of rows, as once, few, many or a class of expanded clone.

clone_size | j_call | v_call | d_call | cdr3_nt | cdr3_aa
NA | TRBJ2-5 | TRBV7-9 | TRBD1 | TGTGCCAGCAGTTCCCCCGGGACAGGACAAGAGACCCAGTACTTC | CASSSPGTGQETQYF
NA | TRBJ1-5 | TRBV11-2 | NA | TGTGCCAGCGGCAGGGGCCGCAATCAGCCCCAGCATTTT | CASGRGRNQPQHF
NA | TRBJ2-1 | TRBV6-5 | NA | TGTGCCAGCAGCCTCACCAGCAGGGGCGATGAGCAGTTCTTC | CASSLTSRGDEQFF
once | TRBJ1-2 | TRBV6-1 | NA | TGTGCCAGCAGTGAAGCGCTGTCAGTATATGGCTACACCTTC | CASSEALSVYGYTF
NA | TRBJ1-5 | TRBV2 | NA | TGTGCCAGCAGTGACAGGGGTGGCAATCAGCCCCAGCATTTT | CASSDRGGNQPQHF
NA | TRBJ2-7 | TRBV6-6 | TRBD1 | TGTGCCAGCAGTTCCCCTCTCAGGGGGCTTCCCTACGAGCAGTACTTC | CASSSPLRGLPYEQYF
NA | TRBJ2-1 | TRBV11-2 | NA | TGTGCCAGCAGCTTAGATCGAGTTGTGGGAGGCGGAAATGAGCAGTTCTTC | CASSLDRVVGGGNEQFF
once | TRBJ2-5 | TRBV19 | NA | TGTGCCAGTAGTATTTACCCGGGAGAGACCCAGTACTTC | CASSIYPGETQYF
NA | TRBJ2-1 | TRBV28 | NA | TGTGCCAGCAAGCTAATGGGCGGGAACTATGAGCAGTTCTTC | CASKLMGGNYEQFF
NA | TRBJ1-2 | TRBV6-1 | TRBD1 | TGTGCCAGCAGTGCATTTCCGGGACAGGGGGCTCATGGCTACACCTTC | CASSAFPGQGAHGYTF
NA | TRBJ2-3 | TRBV7-2 | NA | TGTGCCAGCAGCTCTAGTCGCACAGATACGCAGTATTTT | CASSSSRTDTQYF
NA | TRBJ1-1 | TRBV28 | NA | TGTGCCAGCAGATCTACCGGACAGCTTGAAGCTTTCTTT | CASRSTGQLEAFF
NA | TRBJ2-1 | TRBV9 | TRBD2 | TGTGCCAGCAGCTCTACCGGGACTAGCGGATCCAATGAGCAGTTCTTC | CASSSTGTSGSNEQFF
NA | TRBJ2-5 | TRBV2 | NA | TGTGCCAGCAGTTTAGGGGTGGCGGGGTTACAAGAGACCCAGTACTTC | CASSLGVAGLQETQYF
NA | TRBJ1-5 | TRBV5-4 | TRBD1 | TGTGCCAGCAGCTTGGGGGGACAGGGCCCCAATCAGCCCCAGCATTTT | CASSLGGQGPNQPQHF
NA | TRBJ1-2 | TRBV6-1 | NA | TGTGCCAGCAGTGAATGGACAGCCTATGGCTACACCTTC | CASSEWTAYGYTF
few | TRBJ2-7 | TRBV7-9 | NA | TGTGCCAGCAGCTTTGCGGACTACGAGCAGTACTTC | CASSFADYEQYF
NA | TRBJ2-1 | TRBV7-9 | NA | TGTGCCAGCAGCTTATGGGTGGGGGCATACAATGAGCAGTTCTTC | CASSLWVGAYNEQFF
NA | TRBJ2-5 | TRBV5-1 | TRBD1 | TGCGCCAGCAGCTTACCGGGACAGGGGAAAGAGACCCAGTACTTC | CASSLPGQGKETQYF
NA | TRBJ2-7 | TRBV28 | NA | TGTGCCAGCTCCACATTTGGACTAACCAACTACGAGCAGTACTTC | CASSTFGLTNYEQYF
NA | TRBJ1-2 | TRBV15 | TRBD1 | TGTGCCACCAGGGGACAGGGGGACTATGGCTACACCTTC | CATRGQGDYGYTF
NA | TRBJ2-1 | TRBV7-3 | NA | TGTGCCAGCAGCCTTATATACGGTGAGCAGTTCTTC | CASSLIYGEQFF
NA | TRBJ2-6 | TRBV5-1 | NA | TGCGCCAGCAGCTTCCCTTTGACTCGACAGCCTGTTAATGATTTGGCCAACGTCCTGACTTTC | CASSFPLTRQPVNDLANVLTF
once | TRBJ2-3 | TRBV7-3 | NA | TGTGCCAGCAGCTTAAGCGGATACACAGATACGCAGTATTTT | CASSLSGYTDTQYF
NA | TRBJ1-2 | TRBV6-5 | TRBD1 | TGTGCCAGCAGTTACCAGTGGGACAGGGTGCACTATGGCTACACCTTC | CASSYQWDRVHYGYTF
NA | TRBJ1-4 | TRBV5-1 | NA | TGCGCCAGCAGCTCCTCGGCGGGGAGGGACCTGTACCGTGAAAAACTGTTTTTT | CASSSSAGRDLYREKLFF
NA | TRBJ2-1 | TRBV7-9 | NA | TGTGCCAGCAGCCCCACCGGACTTCAGACAGGCTACAATGAGCAGTTCTTC | CASSPTGLQTGYNEQFF
few | TRBJ2-7 | TRBV28 | TRBD2 | TGTGCCAGCAGTAGACTAGCGGGAGGTTACGAGCAGTACTTC | CASSRLAGGYEQYF
NA | TRBJ1-5 | TRBV30 | NA | TGTGCCTGGAGTGGTTGGCAGATTAATCAGCCCCAGCATTTT | CAWSGWQINQPQHF
NA | TRBJ2-3 | TRBV28 | NA | TGTGCCAGCAGTTTTCGTGCGTATTCAAATACGCAGTATTTT | CASSFRAYSNTQYF
NA | TRBJ2-1 | TRBV11-1 | TRBD2 | TGTGCCAGCAGCTTGCGGGAGCTAGCGGGAGATGAGCAGTTCTTC | CASSLRELAGDEQFF
NA | TRBJ2-1 | TRBV20-1 | NA | TGCAGTGCCCGACTTAGTAATGAGCAGTTCTTC | CSARLSNEQFF
NA | TRBJ2-1 | TRBV6-4 | NA | TGTGCCAGCAGCCAAGAGGAGTTCGGAGAGCAGTTCTTC | CASSQEEFGEQFF
NA | TRBJ1-2 | TRBV7-9 | TRBD1 | TGTGCCAGCAGCTTTGGGGACAGAGACTATGGCTACACCTTC | CASSFGDRDYGYTF
NA | TRBJ2-7 | TRBV30 | NA | TGTGCCTGGAGTGTACCATTGGCAGGGGGCAGGGGGGGGACCTACGAGCAGTACTTC | CAWSVPLAGGRGGTYEQYF
NA | TRBJ2-7 | TRBV28 | NA | TGTGCCAGCAGAACTAGCCGGTCATGGGAGCAGTACTTC | CASRTSRSWEQYF